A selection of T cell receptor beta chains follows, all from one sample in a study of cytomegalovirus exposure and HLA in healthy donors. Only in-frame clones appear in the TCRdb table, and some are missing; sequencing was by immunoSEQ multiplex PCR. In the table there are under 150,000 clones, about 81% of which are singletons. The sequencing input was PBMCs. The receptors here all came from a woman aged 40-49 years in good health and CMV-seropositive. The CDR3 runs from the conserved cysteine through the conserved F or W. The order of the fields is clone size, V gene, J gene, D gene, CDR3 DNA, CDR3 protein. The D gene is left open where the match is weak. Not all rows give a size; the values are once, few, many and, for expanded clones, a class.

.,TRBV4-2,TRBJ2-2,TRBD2,TGTGCCAGCAGCCCCCGGACTAGCGGGGGAAGGGACGGGGAGCTGTTTTTT,CASSPRTSGGRDGELFF
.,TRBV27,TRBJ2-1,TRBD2,TGTGCCAGCAGGACAGTAACTAGCGCCTCCTACAATGAGCAGTTCTTC,CASRTVTSASYNEQFF
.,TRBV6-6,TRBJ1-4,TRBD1,TGTGCCAGCAGTTACAGGGACAGGGGTGAAAAACTGTTTTTT,CASSYRDRGEKLFF
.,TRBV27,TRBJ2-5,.,TGTGCCAGCACTCCTCTTGGCGGGGCGTACCAAGAGACCCAGTACTTC,CASTPLGGAYQETQYF
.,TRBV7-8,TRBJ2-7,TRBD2,TGTGCCAGCATCATCGGTGGGGGAGGGCCAGCGGGCGAGCAGTACTTC,CASIIGGGGPAGEQYF
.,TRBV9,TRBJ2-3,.,TGTGCCAGCAGCGTAGCTCCTAGCACAGATACGCAGTATTTT,CASSVAPSTDTQYF
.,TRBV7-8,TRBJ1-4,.,TGTGCCAGCAGCTTATTAGCCCTTGCGGCAGGGGCTGCTGAAAAACTGTTTTTT,CASSLLALAAGAAEKLFF
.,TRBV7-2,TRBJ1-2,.,TGTGCCAGCAGCTTAGGGCGTCTTGGAGGGGTCGACGGCTACACCTTC,CASSLGRLGGVDGYTF
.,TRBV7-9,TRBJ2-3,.,TGTGCCAGCAGCTTCCGGGGACAATCCACAGATACGCAGTATTTT,CASSFRGQSTDTQYF
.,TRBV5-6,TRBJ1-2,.,TGTGCCAGCACCCCAGGGTTTAACTATGGCTACACCTTC,CASTPGFNYGYTF
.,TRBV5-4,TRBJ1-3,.,TGTGCCAGCAGCTTCTCGGGAACTGGAAACACCATATATTTT,CASSFSGTGNTIYF
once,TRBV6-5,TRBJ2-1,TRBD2,TGTGCCAGCAGTTACGGACTAGAACGCCTCAATGAGCAGTTCTTC,CASSYGLERLNEQFF
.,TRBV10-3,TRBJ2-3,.,TGTGCCATCAGTGGCGCAGATACGCAGTATTTT,CAISGADTQYF
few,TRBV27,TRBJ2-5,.,TGTGCCAGCATGGGGAGATTCGGAGAGACCCAGTACTTC,CASMGRFGETQYF
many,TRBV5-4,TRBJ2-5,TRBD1,TGTGCCAGCAGCCACAGGGACAGGGCGGACGGAGAGACCCAGTACTTC,CASSHRDRADGETQYF
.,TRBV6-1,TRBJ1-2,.,TGTGCCAGCACCGCCGAGTGGTATGGCTACACCTTC,CASTAEWYGYTF
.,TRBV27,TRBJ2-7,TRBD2,TGTGCCAGCAGTCCCGGGGGGAGCGGCTACGAGCAGTACTTC,CASSPGGSGYEQYF
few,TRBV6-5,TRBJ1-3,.,TGTGCCAGCAGTTACTCCCAGACTGGAAACACCATATATTTT,CASSYSQTGNTIYF